This passage covers 20 T cell receptor beta chains from one sample sequenced in a study of cytomegalovirus exposure and HLA in healthy donors (dated by TCRdb to 2016 to 2017). Library preparation was by the immunoSEQ multiplex PCR assay. A mixture of 60 forward primers for TCR Vbeta segments and 13 reverse primers for TCR Jbeta segments was used in the multiplex PCR. Here the immuneACCESS table is served through TCRdb, limited to in-frame sequences with V and J called. Missing clones are a known gap in these copies; in checked studies unresolved V genes cover under half, and the rest lacks a known reason. The sample yields about 120,000 clones; about 73% were counted once. Of the sample, around 3% falls within the top ten clones. The specimen was PBMCs. Receptors originate from a woman aged 25-40 years in good health and CMV-seropositive.

The V and J genes are TRBV11-2 and TRBJ2-3; 13 bases are a match to TRBD2. This CDR3 region has 18 residues. From germline, CDR1 is SGHAT and CDR2 FQNNGV. The J segment lost 4 bases and the V segment lost 4 bases, leaving 11 bases of the junction unmatched. The CDR3 bases are TGTGCCAGCAGCTCACCTCCGGGACTAGCGGGGAGGGCAGATACGCAGTATTTT. It yields the protein CASSSPPGLAGRADTQYF.

This clone came up a few times. This chain connects TRBV28 to TRBJ1-2, with TRBD1 identical over 8 bases. J was trimmed by 4 bases and V by 6 bases; bases with no gene match: 10. There are 15 residues in the CDR3. Germline lookup yields CDR1 MDHEN and CDR2 SYDVKM. CDR3 sequence reads: CASRSRGQGGYGYTF. CDR3 DNA: TGTGCCAGCAGATCCCGAGGACAGGGCGGCTATGGCTACACCTTC.

CDR3 DNA sequence: TGTGCCAGCAGTAAGGGGAATTTTGGCAATCAGCCCCAGCATTTT. This codes for CASSKGNFGNQPQHF. The chain uses TRBV6-5 and TRBJ1-5, with D possibly being TRBD1 (5 bases). This CDR3 contains 15 residues. The ends were cut back, 5 bases at V and 2 bases at J, with 13 bases in the middle. Germline CDR1 is MNHEY and CDR2 is SVGAGI.

The chain joins TRBV21-1 to TRBJ1-3. TRBV21-1 is classified as a pseudogene. The CDR3 spans 18 residues. In DNA, the CDR3 is TGTGCCAGCACCCTAATCCCACGTTCCATCGCCTCTGGAAACACCATATATTTT. This encodes CASTLIPRSIASGNTIYF.

CDR3 loop: CASSPGSGGYTF. The CDR3 DNA is TGTGCCAGCAGTCCGGGAAGCGGGGGCTACACCTTC. The J gene is TRBJ1-2, the V gene TRBV27; D unresolved. Trimming removed 5 bases from V and 8 bases from J, with 12 bases in between. Germline CDR1 and CDR2: MNHEY and SMNVEV (reference sequence). The CDR3 consists of 12 residues.

The J gene is TRBJ2-7, the V gene TRBV2; perhaps TRBD2 as D (5 bases). This CDR3 is built from 14 residues. Trimming removed 6 bases from V and 0 bases from J, with 12 bases in between. CDR1 SNHLY and CDR2 FYNNEI come from the germline V gene. The CDR3: CASRRVAASYEQYF. As DNA, the CDR3 is TGTGCCAGCAGGAGGGTAGCCGCCTCCTACGAGCAGTACTTC. Full variable domain (outside the CDR3, taken from reference TRBV2 and TRBJ2-7): EPEVTQTPSHQVTQMGQEVILRCVPISNHLYFYWYRQILGQKVEFLVSFYNNEISEKSEIFDDQFSVERPDGSNFTLKIRSTKLEDSAMYFCASRRVAASYEQYFGPGTRLTVT.

The gene calls are TRBV6-4 and TRBJ2-3, with TRBD2 identical over 9 bases. Trimming at V came to 6 bases and at J to 4 bases, leaving 5 bases not matched to a gene. In germline, CDR1 is MRHNA, CDR2 SNTAGT. The CDR3 is 14 residues long. CDR3 protein: CASRRGGRADTQYF. In DNA, the CDR3 is TGTGCCAGCAGGCGGGGGGGCCGGGCAGATACGCAGTATTTT.

The chain couples TRBV2 to TRBJ1-2; D gene uncertain. Germline CDR1 reads SNHLY; CDR2 reads FYNNEI. The CDR3 has 14 amino acids. Trimming cost V 8 bases and J 2 bases, with 15 bases left between them. The DNA for the CDR3 is TGTGCCAGCGGGCAGACGGGAGACAACTATGGCTACACCTTC. This gives the protein CASGQTGDNYGYTF. The full variable domain, rest sourced from reference TRBV2 and TRBJ1-2, is EPEVTQTPSHQVTQMGQEVILRCVPISNHLYFYWYRQILGQKVEFLVSFYNNEISEKSEIFDDQFSVERPDGSNFTLKIRSTKLEDSAMYFCASGQTGDNYGYTFGSGTRLTVV.

V and J are TRBV5-3 and TRBJ1-2; D is perhaps TRBD1 (5 bases). TRBV5-3 is marked as an open reading frame, function uncertain. This CDR3 has 15 residues. Trimming took off 4 bases at V and 7 bases at J, with 20 bases between the two ends. The CDR3 DNA follows: TGTGCCAGAAGCCGTCAGGCGGGACCGTTGCGTGGCTACACCTTC. Translation gives CARSRQAGPLRGYTF.

The genes are TRBV5-1 and TRBJ1-2, with D unresolved. The ends were cut back, 0 bases at V and 11 bases at J, with 11 bases in the middle. This CDR3 has 12 residues. In germline, CDR1 is SGHRS, CDR2 YFSETQ. CDR3 nucleotide sequence: TGCGCCAGCAGCTTGGGAAACAGTCAGTACACCTTC. Translated, it gives CASSLGNSQYTF.

This clone was seen more than once but under ten times. This sequence joins TRBV2 and TRBJ2-7, with a tentative D call TRBD1 (6 bases). CDR1 and CDR2 from the germline V gene are SNHLY and FYNNEI. Trimming shortened V by 8 bases and J by 6 bases, and 20 bases separated the two germline ends. The length of the CDR3 is 14 residues. CDR3: CASLYRVKRSEQYF. The CDR3 DNA reads TGTGCCAGCCTTTACAGGGTAAAGCGAAGCGAGCAGTACTTC.

This chain connects TRBV30 to TRBJ1-1, with 9 bases fitting TRBD1. Trimming took 1 base from V and 0 from J; bases not matched to a gene: 9. In germline, CDR1 is GTSNPN, CDR2 SVGIG (reference sequence). The CDR3 length is 17 residues. CDR3 DNA sequence: TGTGCCTGGAGTGGTACCGGGACAGGGCTGATGAACACTGAAGCTTTCTTT. It is translated as CAWSGTGTGLMNTEAFF.

J is TRBJ2-2 and V is TRBV7-2; 7 bases agree with TRBD2. V shed 5 bases, J shed 0 bases, and the junction held 0 bases outside the gene matches. CDR3 size: 14 residues. Germline V gives CDR1 SGHTA, CDR2 FQGNSA. The CDR3, as DNA: TGTGCCAGCAGCGCGGGGGCGAACACCGGGGAGCTGTTTTTT. It yields the protein CASSAGANTGELFF.

This clone has only one observation. The CDR3 DNA follows: TGTGCCAGTAGTTTTGGGGCCGACCTCCGTGATACGCAGTATTTT. Amino acids: CASSFGADLRDTQYF. The chain combines TRBV19 with TRBJ2-3; TRBD1 is a possible D gene (5 bases). Germline V gene data show CDR1 as LNHDA and CDR2 as SQIVND (reference sequence). CDR3 length: 15 residues. The germline V and J ends were trimmed by 5 bases and 6 bases, with 18 bases remaining between them.

This chain joins TRBV18 and TRBJ1-2; 7 positions agree with TRBD1. The ends lost 0 bases at V and 2 bases at J; junction bases unmatched: 6. The CDR3 is 16 residues long. Per germline, CDR1 KGHSH and CDR2 LQKENI. CDR3 bases: TGTGCCAGCTCACCACCGAGCACAGGGGTGAACTATGGCTACACCTTC. It encodes CASSPPSTGVNYGYTF.

The chain joins TRBV30 to TRBJ2-7; 7 bases are shared with TRBD2. Losses at the gene ends were 0 bases for V and 7 bases for J; bases not matched to a gene: 6. The CDR3 consists of 13 residues. Germline V lookup: CDR1 GTSNPN, CDR2 SVGIG (reference sequence). CDR3: CAWSVGRAGEQYF. CDR3 DNA sequence: TGTGCCTGGAGTGTGGGGAGAGCGGGGGAGCAGTACTTC.

This clone occurred once. This rearrangement joins TRBV5-6 to TRBJ1-5; TRBD1 is a possible D gene (6 bases). The CDR3 loop spans 13 amino acids. V was pared by 4 bases and J by 11 bases, with 16 bases between. Germline CDR1 SGHDT, CDR2 YYEEEE. CDR3 protein: CASSAPGAKTQHF. The CDR3 DNA reads as TGTGCCAGCAGCGCGCCAGGGGCCAAAACCCAGCATTTT.

This chain joins TRBV28 and TRBJ2-6; unclear D gene. V lost 4 bases and J 2 bases, leaving 12 bases between the germline ends. CDR1 MDHEN and CDR2 SYDVKM come from the germline V gene. This CDR3 has 16 residues. CDR3 residues: CASSSTTWAGANVLTF. The CDR3 DNA reads TGTGCCAGCAGTTCGACAACTTGGGCTGGGGCCAACGTCCTGACTTTC. Based on the CDR3 plus reference TRBV28 and TRBJ2-6, the full variable domain is DVKVTQSSRYLVKRTGEKVFLECVQDMDHENMFWYRQDPGLGLRLIYFSYDVKMKEKGDIPEGYSVSREKKERFSLILESASTNQTSMYLCASSSTTWAGANVLTFGAGSRLTVL.

J is TRBJ2-5 and V is TRBV6-1; 7 bases fit TRBD2. With V trimmed by 6 bases and J by 4 bases, 5 bases remained unmatched. CDR1 and CDR2 (germline): MNHNS, SASEGT. This CDR3 spans 13 amino acids. This CDR3 reads CASRGGGRETQYF. CDR3 sequence (DNA): TGTGCCAGCAGGGGGGGAGGGAGAGAGACCCAGTACTTC.

This chain joins TRBV5-1 and TRBJ2-1; 9 nucleotides match TRBD1. There are 16 residues in the CDR3. V shed 5 bases and J 1 base; nucleotides not matched to a gene: 7. Germline CDR1 SGHRS, CDR2 YFSETQ. The CDR3 is CASRPGQGGSYNEQFF. DNA of the CDR3: TGCGCCAGCAGACCGGGACAGGGTGGATCCTACAATGAGCAGTTCTTC.